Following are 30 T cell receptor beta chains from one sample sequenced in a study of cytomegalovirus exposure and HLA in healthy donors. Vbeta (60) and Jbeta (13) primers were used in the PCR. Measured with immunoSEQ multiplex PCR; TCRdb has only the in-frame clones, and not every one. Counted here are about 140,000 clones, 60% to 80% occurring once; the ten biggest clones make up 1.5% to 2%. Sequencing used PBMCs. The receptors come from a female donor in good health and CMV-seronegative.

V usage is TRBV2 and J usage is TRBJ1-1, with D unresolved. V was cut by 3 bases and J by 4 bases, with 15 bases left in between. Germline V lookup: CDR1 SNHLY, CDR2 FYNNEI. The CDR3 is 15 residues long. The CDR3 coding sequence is TGTGCCAGCAGTGAGGGCTCTAAGTCCACCACTGAAGCTTTCTTT. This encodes CASSEGSKSTTEAFF.

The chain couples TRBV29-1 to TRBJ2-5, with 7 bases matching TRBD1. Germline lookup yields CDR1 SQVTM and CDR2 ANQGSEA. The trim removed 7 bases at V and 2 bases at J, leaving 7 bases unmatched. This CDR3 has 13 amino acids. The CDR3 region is CSGGLTGQETQYF. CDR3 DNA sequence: TGCAGCGGGGGGTTGACAGGGCAAGAGACCCAGTACTTC.

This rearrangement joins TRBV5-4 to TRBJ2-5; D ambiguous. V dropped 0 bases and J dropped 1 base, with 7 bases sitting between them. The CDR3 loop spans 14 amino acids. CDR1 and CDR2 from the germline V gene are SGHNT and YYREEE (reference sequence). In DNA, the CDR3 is TGTGCCAGCAGCTTGGGCGCAAGCCAAGAGACCCAGTACTTC. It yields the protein CASSLGASQETQYF.

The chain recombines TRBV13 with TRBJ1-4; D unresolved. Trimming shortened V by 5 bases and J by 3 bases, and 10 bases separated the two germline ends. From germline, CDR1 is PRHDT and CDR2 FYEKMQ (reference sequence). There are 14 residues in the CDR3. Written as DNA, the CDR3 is TGTGCCAGCAGCACCAAGAGGGCTAATGAAAAACTGTTTTTT. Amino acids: CASSTKRANEKLFF.

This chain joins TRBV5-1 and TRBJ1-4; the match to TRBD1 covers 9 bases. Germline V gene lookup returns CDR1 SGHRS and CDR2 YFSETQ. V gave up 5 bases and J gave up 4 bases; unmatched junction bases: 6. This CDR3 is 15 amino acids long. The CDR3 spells CASREGTGLNEKLFF. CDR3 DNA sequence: TGCGCCAGCAGAGAGGGGACAGGGCTTAATGAAAAACTGTTTTTT.

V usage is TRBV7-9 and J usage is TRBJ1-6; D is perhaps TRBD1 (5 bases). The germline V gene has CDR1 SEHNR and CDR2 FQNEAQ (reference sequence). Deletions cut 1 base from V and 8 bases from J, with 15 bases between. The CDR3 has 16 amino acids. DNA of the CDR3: TGTGCCAGCAGCTTAGATGTGGGGCTTCGAGATTCACCCCTCCACTTT. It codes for CASSLDVGLRDSPLHF.

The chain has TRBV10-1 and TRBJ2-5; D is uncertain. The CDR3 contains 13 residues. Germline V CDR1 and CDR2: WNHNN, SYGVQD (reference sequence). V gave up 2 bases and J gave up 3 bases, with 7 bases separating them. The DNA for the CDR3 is TGCGCCAGCAGTGAGCGGGTCGAAGAGACCCAGTACTTC. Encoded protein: CASSERVEETQYF.

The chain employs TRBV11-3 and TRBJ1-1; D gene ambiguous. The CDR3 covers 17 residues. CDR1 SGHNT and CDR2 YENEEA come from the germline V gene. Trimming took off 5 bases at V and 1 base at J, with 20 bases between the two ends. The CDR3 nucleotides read TGTGCCAGCAGCCAAATCTCCGGTTTCTCGGGGAACACTGAAGCTTTCTTT. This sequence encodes CASSQISGFSGNTEAFF.

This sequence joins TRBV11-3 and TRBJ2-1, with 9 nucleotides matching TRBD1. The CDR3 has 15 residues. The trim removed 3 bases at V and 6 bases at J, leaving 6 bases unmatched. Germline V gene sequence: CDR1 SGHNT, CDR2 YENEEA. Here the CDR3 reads CASSFSGQGANEQFF. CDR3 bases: TGTGCCAGCAGCTTCTCGGGACAGGGTGCCAATGAGCAGTTCTTC.

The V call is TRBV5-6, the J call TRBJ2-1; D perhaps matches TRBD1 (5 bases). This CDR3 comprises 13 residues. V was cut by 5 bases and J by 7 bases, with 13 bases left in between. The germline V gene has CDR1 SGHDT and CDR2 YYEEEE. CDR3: CASRSRGMNEQFF. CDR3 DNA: TGTGCCAGCAGGTCAAGGGGTATGAATGAGCAGTTCTTC.

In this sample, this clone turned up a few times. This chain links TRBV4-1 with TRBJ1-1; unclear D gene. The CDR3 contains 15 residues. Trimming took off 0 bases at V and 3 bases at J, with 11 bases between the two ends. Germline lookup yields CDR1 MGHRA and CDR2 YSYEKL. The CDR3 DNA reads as TGCGCCAGCAGCCAAGATGGTCGGGGATACACTGAAGCTTTCTTT. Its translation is CASSQDGRGYTEAFF.

The CDR3 region is CASSVGIGDSDTEAFF. DNA for the CDR3: TGTGCCAGCAGCGTAGGGATAGGAGACTCGGACACTGAAGCTTTCTTT. V and J are TRBV9 and TRBJ1-1; no reliable D call. Germline CDR1 is SGDLS and CDR2 is YYNGEE. V lost 0 bases to trimming and J lost 3 bases, with 15 bases between them. This CDR3 contains 16 residues.

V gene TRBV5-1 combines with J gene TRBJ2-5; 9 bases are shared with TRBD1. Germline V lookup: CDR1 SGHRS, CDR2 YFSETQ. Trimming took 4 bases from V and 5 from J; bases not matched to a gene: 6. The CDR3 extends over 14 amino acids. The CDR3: CASSQYGTGETQYF. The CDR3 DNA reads TGCGCCAGCAGCCAGTACGGGACAGGGGAGACCCAGTACTTC.

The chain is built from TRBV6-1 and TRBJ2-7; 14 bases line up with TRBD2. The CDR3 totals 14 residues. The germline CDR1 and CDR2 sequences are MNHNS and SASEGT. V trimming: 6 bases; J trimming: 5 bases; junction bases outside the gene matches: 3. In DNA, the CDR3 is TGTGCCAGCAGACCGGGACTAGCGGGAGACGAGCAGTACTTC. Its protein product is CASRPGLAGDEQYF.

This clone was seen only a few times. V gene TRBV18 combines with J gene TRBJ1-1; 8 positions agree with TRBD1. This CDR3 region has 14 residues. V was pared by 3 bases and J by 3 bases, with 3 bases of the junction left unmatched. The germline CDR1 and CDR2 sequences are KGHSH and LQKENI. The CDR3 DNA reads TGTGCCAGCTCACCCCAGGGGGCGGACACTGAAGCTTTCTTT. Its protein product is CASSPQGADTEAFF.

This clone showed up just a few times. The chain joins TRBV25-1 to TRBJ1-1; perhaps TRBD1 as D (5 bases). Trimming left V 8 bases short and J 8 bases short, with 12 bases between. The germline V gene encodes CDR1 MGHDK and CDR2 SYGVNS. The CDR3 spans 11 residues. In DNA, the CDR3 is TGTGCCAGCCTGACGGGGGTGGAAGCTTTCTTT. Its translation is CASLTGVEAFF.

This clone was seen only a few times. CDR3 sequence: CASSGQQGPYGYTF. In nucleotides, the CDR3 is TGTGCCAGCAGTGGACAACAGGGGCCCTATGGCTACACCTTC. The rearrangement uses TRBV6-1 and TRBJ1-2; 7 nucleotides align to TRBD1. Trimming took 4 bases from V and 4 from J; bases not matched to a gene: 6. The CDR3 sequence is 14 residues long. CDR1 MNHNS and CDR2 SASEGT come from the germline V gene.

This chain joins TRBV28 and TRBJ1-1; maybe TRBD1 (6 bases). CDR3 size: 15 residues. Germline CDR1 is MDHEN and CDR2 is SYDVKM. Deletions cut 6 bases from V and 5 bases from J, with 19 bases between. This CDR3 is CASSSGVRDLTEAFF. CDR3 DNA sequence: TGTGCCAGCAGCTCAGGGGTAAGGGATTTGACTGAAGCTTTCTTT.

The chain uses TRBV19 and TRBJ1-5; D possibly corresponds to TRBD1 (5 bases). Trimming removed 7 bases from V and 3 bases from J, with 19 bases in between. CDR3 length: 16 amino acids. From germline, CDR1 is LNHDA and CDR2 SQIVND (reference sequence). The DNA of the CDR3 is TGTGCCAGTATTCCTACCGGGCAGGGTGACAATCAGCCCCAGCATTTT. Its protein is CASIPTGQGDNQPQHF.

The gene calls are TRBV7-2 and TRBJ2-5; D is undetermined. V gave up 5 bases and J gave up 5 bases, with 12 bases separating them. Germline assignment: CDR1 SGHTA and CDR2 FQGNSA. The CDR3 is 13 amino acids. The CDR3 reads CASSPQAYETQYF. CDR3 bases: TGTGCCAGCAGCCCGCAGGCCTACGAGACCCAGTACTTC.

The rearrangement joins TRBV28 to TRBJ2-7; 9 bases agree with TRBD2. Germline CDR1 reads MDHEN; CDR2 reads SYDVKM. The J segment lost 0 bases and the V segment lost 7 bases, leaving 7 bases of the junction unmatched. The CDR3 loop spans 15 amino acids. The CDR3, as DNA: TGTGCCAGCACCCTTAGCGGGAGCCCCTCCTACGAGCAGTACTTC. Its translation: CASTLSGSPSYEQYF.

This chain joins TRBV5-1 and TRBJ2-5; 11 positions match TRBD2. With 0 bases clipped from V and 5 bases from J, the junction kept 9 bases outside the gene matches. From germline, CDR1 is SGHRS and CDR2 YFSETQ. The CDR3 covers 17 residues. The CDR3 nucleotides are TGCGCCAGCAGCTTGGGGCTAGCGGGAGGAGAGGGGGAGACCCAGTACTTC. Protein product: CASSLGLAGGEGETQYF.

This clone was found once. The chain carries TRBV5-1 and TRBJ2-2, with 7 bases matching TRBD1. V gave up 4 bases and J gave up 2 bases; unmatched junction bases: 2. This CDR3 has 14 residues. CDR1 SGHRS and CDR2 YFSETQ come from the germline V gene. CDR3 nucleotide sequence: TGCGCCAGCAGCCGGGACAGTAACACCGGGGAGCTGTTTTTT. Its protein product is CASSRDSNTGELFF. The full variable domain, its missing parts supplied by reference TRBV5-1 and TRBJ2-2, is KAGVTQTPRYLIKTRGQQVTLSCSPISGHRSVSWYQQTPGQGLQFLFEYFSETQRNKGNFPGRFSGRQFSNSRSEMNVSTLELGDSALYLCASSRDSNTGELFFGEGSRLTVL.

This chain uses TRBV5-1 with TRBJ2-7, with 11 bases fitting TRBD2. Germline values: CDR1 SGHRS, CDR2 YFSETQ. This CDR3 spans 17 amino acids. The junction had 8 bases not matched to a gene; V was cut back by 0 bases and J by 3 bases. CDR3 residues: CASSLVPLAGGHYEQYF. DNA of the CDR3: TGCGCCAGCAGCTTGGTTCCCCTAGCGGGAGGCCACTACGAGCAGTACTTC.

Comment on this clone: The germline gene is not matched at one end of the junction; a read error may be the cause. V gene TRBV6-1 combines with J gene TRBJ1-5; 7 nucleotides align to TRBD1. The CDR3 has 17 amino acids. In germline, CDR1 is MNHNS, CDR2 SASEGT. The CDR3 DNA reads TGTGCCAGCAGTAAAGCGCCGGGACAGAGAGGGAATCAGCCCCAGCATTTT. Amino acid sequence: CASSKAPGQRGNQPQHF.

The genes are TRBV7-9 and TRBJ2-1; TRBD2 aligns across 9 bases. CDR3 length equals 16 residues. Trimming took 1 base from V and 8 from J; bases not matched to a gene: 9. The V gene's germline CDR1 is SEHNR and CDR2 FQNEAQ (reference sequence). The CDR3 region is CASSLVGTTSGYEQFF. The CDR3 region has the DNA TGTGCCAGCAGCTTAGTGGGGACGACTAGCGGCTATGAGCAGTTCTTC.

The CDR3 region has the DNA TGCGCCAGCAGTGAGGTCGGTAGGACAGAGTCCTCCTACGAGCAGTACTTC. It encodes CASSEVGRTESSYEQYF. The V gene is TRBV10-1, the J gene TRBJ2-7; maybe TRBD1 (6 bases). V gave up 2 bases and J gave up 0 bases, with 17 bases separating them. The germline CDR1 and CDR2 sequences are WNHNN and SYGVQD (reference sequence). The CDR3 totals 17 residues.

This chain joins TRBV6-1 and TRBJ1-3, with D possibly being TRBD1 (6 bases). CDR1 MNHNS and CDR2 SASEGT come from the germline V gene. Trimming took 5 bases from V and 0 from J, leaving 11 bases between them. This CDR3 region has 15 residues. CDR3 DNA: TGTGCCAGCAGTAAGGGGGAAGTCTCTGGAAACACCATATATTTT. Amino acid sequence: CASSKGEVSGNTIYF.

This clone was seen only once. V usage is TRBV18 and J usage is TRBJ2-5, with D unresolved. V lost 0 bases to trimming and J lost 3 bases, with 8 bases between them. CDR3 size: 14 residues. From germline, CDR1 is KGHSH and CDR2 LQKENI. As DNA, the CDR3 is TGTGCCAGCTCACCACCGACAACCAAAGAGACCCAGTACTTC. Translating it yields CASSPPTTKETQYF. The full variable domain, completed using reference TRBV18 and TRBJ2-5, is NAGVMQNPRHLVRRRGQEARLRCSPMKGHSHVYWYRQLPEEGLKFMVYLQKENIIDESGMPKERFSAEFPKEGPSILRIQQVVRGDSAAYFCASSPPTTKETQYFGPGTRLLVL.

CDR3 in DNA: TGTGCCAGCAGCTTCCGAACCAACTTAGTTAACTATGGCTACACCTTC. Protein sequence: CASSFRTNLVNYGYTF. This chain joins TRBV5-4 and TRBJ1-2; D remains unclear. V dropped 2 bases and J dropped 1 base, with 15 bases sitting between them. CDR3 length: 16 amino acids. From germline, CDR1 is SGHNT and CDR2 YYREEE (reference sequence).